Listed here are 9 T cell receptor beta chains from one sample, sequenced in a study of control samples from healthy donors and cancer patients. Assay used: immunoSEQ multiplex PCR; TCRdb lists only in-frame clones, some missing. Of approximately 87,000 clones listed, roughly 91% were seen once; the top ten hold around 17%. The sequenced material came from blood. These TCRs come from a man aged 45 to 65 in good health.

The chain links TRBV5-6 to TRBJ2-3; D gene unclear. Trimming shortened V by 1 base and J by 3 bases, and 3 bases separated the two germline ends. This CDR3 has 12 amino acids. CDR1 SGHDT and CDR2 YYEEEE come from the germline V gene. In DNA, the CDR3 is TGTGCCAGCAGCTTGAGGACAGATACGCAGTATTTT. It translates to CASSLRTDTQYF.

V and J are TRBV6-6 and TRBJ1-1; unclear D gene. Per germline, CDR1 MNHNY and CDR2 SVGAGI (reference sequence). V was pared by 7 bases and J by 1 base, with 13 bases between. The CDR3 totals 14 residues. Here the CDR3 DNA reads TGTGCCAGCACCGGTCAGGACCCGAACACTGAAGCTTTCTTT. Translation: CASTGQDPNTEAFF.

This chain links TRBV25-1 with TRBJ1-4; the D is unclear. From germline, CDR1 is MGHDK and CDR2 SYGVNS. Trimming left V 6 bases short and J 6 bases short, with 17 bases between. CDR3 length: 15 residues. The CDR3, as DNA: TGTGCCAGCAGGCCCAGGCGACCACTAGATGAAAAACTGTTTTTT. Encoded protein: CASRPRRPLDEKLFF.

CDR3 DNA: TGTGCTAGTGGTTTGGCCGGGACTAGCGGGGGGCCTGGTTACGAGCAGTACTTC. Protein sequence: CASGLAGTSGGPGYEQYF. J is TRBJ2-7 and V is TRBV12-5; the match to TRBD2 covers 15 bases. The CDR3 totals 18 residues. The trim removed 1 base at V and 4 bases at J, leaving 8 bases unmatched. Germline V gene lookup returns CDR1 LGHNT and CDR2 FRNRAP.

The chain links TRBV15 to TRBJ2-3; 11 bases fit TRBD1. The germline V gene encodes CDR1 LNHNV and CDR2 YYDKDF (reference sequence). The CDR3 totals 15 residues. Trimming took 4 bases from V and 4 from J; bases not matched to a gene: 4. The CDR3 spells CATSTGDRGADTQYF. The CDR3 DNA follows: TGTGCCACCAGCACAGGGGACAGGGGGGCAGATACGCAGTATTTT.

The chain is built from TRBV9 and TRBJ1-1; D not certain. The CDR3 runs 14 residues. Germline-derived CDR1 and CDR2 are SGDLS and YYNGEE. V was trimmed by 0 bases and J by 1 base, leaving 7 bases between them. CDR3 bases: TGTGCCAGCAGCGTAGCTTGGGGGAACACTGAAGCTTTCTTT. Translated: CASSVAWGNTEAFF.

The genes are TRBV6-2 or TRBV6-3 and TRBJ2-2; D remains ambiguous. The germline V and J ends were trimmed by 4 bases and 1 base, with 10 bases remaining between them. The CDR3 spans 15 residues. Per the germline V gene, CDR1 is MNHEY and CDR2 is SVGEGT. DNA for the CDR3: TGTGCCAGCAGTTTGAGCCCATTGAACACCGGGGAGCTGTTTTTT. Translated, it gives CASSLSPLNTGELFF.

The chain is built from TRBV4-1 and TRBJ2-3, with D tentatively TRBD1 or TRBD2 (5 bases each). Looked up from germline, CDR1 is MGHRA and CDR2 is YSYEKL. Trimming pared 3 bases from V and 0 bases from J, leaving 13 bases between. This CDR3 contains 16 residues. For the CDR3, the DNA is TGCGCCAGCAGCCAGGCCGGGGCTACTAGCACAGATACGCAGTATTTT. It yields the protein CASSQAGATSTDTQYF.

This chain links TRBV3-1 (or the pseudogene TRBV3-2) with TRBJ1-6; D might be TRBD1 (5 bases). The CDR3 runs to 18 residues. V was trimmed by 0 bases and J by 7 bases, leaving 19 bases between them. Germline loops: CDR1 LGHDT, CDR2 YNNKEL (reference sequence). In nucleotides, the CDR3 is TGTGCCAGCAGCCAAGAGAGTTCGGGAGGGACCCCAAATTCACCCCTCCACTTT. Its protein is CASSQESSGGTPNSPLHF.